This T cell receptor beta chain was obtained from a study of cytomegalovirus exposure and HLA in healthy donors. Overall study context: The Caucasian-associated ancestry cluster held 80% to 90% of approximately 400 genotyped donors. Study-level findings and limits: A previous analysis found most TCR beta V segments productive roughly 90% or roughly 30% of the time. Several of the most significant clusters appeared, in a later analysis, to be linked to common viral pathogens.

Each donor was nominally healthy when sampled (though unrecorded immune exposures were likely). As concerns this clone: The antigen is not known.

This CDR3 comprises 11 residues. With V trimmed by 4 bases and J by 5 bases, 0 bases remained unmatched. CDR1 and CDR2 from the germline V gene are DFQATT and SNEGSKA (reference sequence). Researchers ran the PCR with 60 Vbeta and 13 Jbeta primers. Assay: immunoSEQ multiplex PCR; the TCRdb copy retains only in-frame clones and omits some. The sample yields roughly 160,000 clones, 70% to 80% seen once. The source material was PBMCs. The clonotype comes from a man aged 25-40 years in good health and CMV-seropositive. The J gene is TRBJ2-5, the V gene TRBV20-1; the match to TRBD1 covers 8 bases. This CDR3 is CSANRGETQYF. The CDR3 region has the DNA TGCAGTGCTAACAGGGGGGAGACCCAGTACTTC.